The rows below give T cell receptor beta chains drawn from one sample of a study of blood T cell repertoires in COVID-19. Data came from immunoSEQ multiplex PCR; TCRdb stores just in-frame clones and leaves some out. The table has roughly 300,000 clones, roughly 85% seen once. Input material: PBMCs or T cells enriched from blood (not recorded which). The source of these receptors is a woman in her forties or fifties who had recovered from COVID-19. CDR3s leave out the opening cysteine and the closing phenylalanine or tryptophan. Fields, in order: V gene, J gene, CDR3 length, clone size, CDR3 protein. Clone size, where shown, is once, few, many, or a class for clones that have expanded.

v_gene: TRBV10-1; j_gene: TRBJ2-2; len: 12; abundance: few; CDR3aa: ASSIAVNTGELF
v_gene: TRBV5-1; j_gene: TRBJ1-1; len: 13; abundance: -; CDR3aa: ASSLGQGVYTEAF
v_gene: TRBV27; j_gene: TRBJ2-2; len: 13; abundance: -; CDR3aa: ASSLSLAQAGELF
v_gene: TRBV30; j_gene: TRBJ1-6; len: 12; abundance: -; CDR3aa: AWTPGQGFVPLH
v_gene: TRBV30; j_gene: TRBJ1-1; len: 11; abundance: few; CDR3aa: AGRQGRDTEAF
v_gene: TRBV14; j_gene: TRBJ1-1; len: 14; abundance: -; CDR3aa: ASSPQTGRLTTEAF
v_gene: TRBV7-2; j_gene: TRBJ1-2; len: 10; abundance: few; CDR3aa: ASKNRESGYT
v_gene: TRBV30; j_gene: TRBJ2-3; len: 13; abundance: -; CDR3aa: AWSVGGSGTDTQY
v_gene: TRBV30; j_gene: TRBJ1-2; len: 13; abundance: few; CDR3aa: AWSVTPGATYGYT
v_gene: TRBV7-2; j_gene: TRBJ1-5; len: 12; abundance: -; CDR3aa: ASSGELSNQPQH
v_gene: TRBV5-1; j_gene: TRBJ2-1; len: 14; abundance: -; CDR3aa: ASSPTDRSSYNEQF
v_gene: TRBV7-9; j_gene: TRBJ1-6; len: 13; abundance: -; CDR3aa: ASSPLTPVNSPLH
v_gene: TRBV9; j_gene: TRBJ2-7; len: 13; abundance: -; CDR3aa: ASSVGGTTPYEQY
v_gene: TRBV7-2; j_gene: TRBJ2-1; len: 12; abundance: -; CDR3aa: ASSPLDRYNEQF
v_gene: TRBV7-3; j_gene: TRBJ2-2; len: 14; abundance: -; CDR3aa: ASSSTPEQGAGELF
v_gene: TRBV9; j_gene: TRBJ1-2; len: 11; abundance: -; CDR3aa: ASNRGPGYGYT
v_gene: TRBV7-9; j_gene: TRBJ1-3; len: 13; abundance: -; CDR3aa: ASSETDALGNTIY
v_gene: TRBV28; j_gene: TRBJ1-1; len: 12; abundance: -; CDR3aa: ASSLAGRNTEAF
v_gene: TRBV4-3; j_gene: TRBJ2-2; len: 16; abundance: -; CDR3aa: ASSQDLFPRGNTGELF
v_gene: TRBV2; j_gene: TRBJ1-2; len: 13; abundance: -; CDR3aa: ASSELAANPGGYT
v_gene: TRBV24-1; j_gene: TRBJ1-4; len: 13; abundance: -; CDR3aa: ATSDLSTGTEKLF
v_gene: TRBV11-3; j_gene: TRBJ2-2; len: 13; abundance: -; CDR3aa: ASSFTRSNTGELF
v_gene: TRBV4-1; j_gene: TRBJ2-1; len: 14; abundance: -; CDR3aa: ASSHGGGVSYNEQF
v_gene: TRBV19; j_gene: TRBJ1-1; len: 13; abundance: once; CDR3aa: ASSTLRGQRTEAF
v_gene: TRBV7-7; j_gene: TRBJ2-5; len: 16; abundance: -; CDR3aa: ASSPLRTSGTRQETQY
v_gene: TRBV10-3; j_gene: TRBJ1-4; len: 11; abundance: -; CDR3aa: AINGGMGEKLF
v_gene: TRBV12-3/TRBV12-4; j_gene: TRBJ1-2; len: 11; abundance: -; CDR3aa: ASSFARDYGYT
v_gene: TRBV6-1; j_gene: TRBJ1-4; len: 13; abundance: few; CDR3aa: ASSESDRVREKLF
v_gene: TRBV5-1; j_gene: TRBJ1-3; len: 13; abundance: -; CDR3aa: ASSLFPADGNTIY
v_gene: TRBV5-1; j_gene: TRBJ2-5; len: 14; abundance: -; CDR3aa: ASSLAASGGGETQY
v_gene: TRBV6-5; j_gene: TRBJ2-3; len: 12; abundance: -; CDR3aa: ASTSGGGTDTQY
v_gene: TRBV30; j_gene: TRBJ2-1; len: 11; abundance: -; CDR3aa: AWKDRGQGEQF
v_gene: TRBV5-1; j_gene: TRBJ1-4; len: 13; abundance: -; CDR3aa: ASSVNAGSNEKLF
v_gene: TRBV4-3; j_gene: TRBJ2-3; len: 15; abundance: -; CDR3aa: ASSQGLLATGADTQY
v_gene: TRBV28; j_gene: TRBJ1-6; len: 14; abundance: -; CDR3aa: ASSPVNGGADSPLH
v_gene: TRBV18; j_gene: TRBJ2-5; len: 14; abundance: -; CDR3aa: ASSPLGQATPETQY
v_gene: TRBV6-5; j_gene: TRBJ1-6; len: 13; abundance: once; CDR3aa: ASSYIAGISSPLH
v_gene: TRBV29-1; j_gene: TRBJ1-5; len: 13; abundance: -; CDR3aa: SVGVTGTGNQPQH
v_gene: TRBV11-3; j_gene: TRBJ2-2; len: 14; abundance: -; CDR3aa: ASSLGQGTDTGELF
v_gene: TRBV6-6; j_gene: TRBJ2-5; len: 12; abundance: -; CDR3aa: ASSYSGRQETQY
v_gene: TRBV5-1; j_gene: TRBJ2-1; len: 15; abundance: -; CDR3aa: ASSLAMSTGAVNEQF
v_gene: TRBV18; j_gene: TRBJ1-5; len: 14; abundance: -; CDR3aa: ASSQNTGFSNQPQH
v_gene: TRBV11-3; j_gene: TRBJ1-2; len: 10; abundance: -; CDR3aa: ASSLSGDGYT
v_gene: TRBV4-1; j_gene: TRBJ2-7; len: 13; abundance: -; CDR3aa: ASSQDPGDSDEQY
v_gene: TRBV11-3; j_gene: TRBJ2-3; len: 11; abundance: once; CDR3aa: ASSLALQGTQY
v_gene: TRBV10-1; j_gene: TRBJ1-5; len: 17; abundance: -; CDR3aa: ASSDTGGAQYSSNQPQH
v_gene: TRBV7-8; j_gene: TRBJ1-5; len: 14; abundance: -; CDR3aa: ASSFRTGNSNQPQH
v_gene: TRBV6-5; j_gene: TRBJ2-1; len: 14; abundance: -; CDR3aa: ASSYSNTLSYNEQF
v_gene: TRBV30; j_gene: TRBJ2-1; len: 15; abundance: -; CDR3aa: AWAGTSGPGMYNEQF